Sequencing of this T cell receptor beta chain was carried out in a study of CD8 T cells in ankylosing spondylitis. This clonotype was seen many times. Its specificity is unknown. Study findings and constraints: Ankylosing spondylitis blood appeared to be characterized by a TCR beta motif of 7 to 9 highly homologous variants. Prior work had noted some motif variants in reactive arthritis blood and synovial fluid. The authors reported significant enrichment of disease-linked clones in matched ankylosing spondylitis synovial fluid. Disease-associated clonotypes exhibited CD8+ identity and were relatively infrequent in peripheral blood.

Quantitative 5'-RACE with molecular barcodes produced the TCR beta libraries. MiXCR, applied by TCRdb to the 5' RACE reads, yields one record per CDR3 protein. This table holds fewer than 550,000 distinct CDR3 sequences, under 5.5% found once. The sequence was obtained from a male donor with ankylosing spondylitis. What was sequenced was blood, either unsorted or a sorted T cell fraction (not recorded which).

The CDR3 DNA follows: TGTGCCAGCAGTCGGGACAGCCCCATTTCACCCCTCCACTTT. It codes for CASSRDSPISPLHF. The genes are TRBV6-1 and TRBJ1-6, with 7 bases identical to TRBD1. Germline values: CDR1 MNHNS, CDR2 SASEGT. The CDR3 is 14 residues long. The trim removed 5 bases at V and 9 bases at J, leaving 7 bases unmatched.